Sequencing of this TCR beta chain was carried out in a study of CDR3 diversity in severe acne. Germline V gene lookup returns CDR1 SSHAT and CDR2 FNYEAQ (reference sequence). This CDR3 has 13 residues. TCRdb analysed the PCR reads with MiXCR anew, one entry per CDR3 protein. The data show almost 85,000 distinct CDR3 sequences, under 65% seen once. The table lists this clonotype with a few counts. The junction does not match germline at one end; this may be a read error. Sequences were obtained from blood. This TCR was sampled from a male donor in good health, without acne. This rearrangement joins TRBV7-7 to TRBJ2-7; D unresolved. CDR3: CASSLVQQGEQYF. In DNA form, the CDR3 reads TGTGCTAGCAGCTTAGTTCAGCAAGGCGAGCAGTACTTC.